These T cell receptor beta chains were read from a single sample in a study of blood T cell repertoires in COVID-19. Measured with immunoSEQ multiplex PCR; TCRdb has only the in-frame clones, and not every one. Here the sample spans over 150,000 clones, around 85% being singletons. Sequences were obtained from PBMCs or T cells enriched from blood (not recorded which). The receptor set was obtained from a man aged 35-49 years who had recovered from COVID-19. Each CDR3 is given without its conserved first and last residue. Fields, in order: V gene, J gene, D gene, CDR3 protein. D genes are given only for firm matches.

TRBV19,TRBJ1-5,TRBD1,ASSIVWAGGEKPQH
TRBV7-9,TRBJ2-2,TRBD1,ASSPPGGGTGELF
TRBV5-1,TRBJ2-7,TRBD1,ASSPNAGTGTYEQY
TRBV5-1,TRBJ1-3,TRBD1,ASSLPRDRGTENTIY
TRBV5-1,TRBJ2-1,.,ASSRGWVGDYNEQF
TRBV9,TRBJ1-1,.,ASSPWDIIWTEAF
TRBV10-1,TRBJ1-2,.,ASRTNRDSSGYT
TRBV9,TRBJ2-2,TRBD2,ASSVGLAGKTGELF
TRBV18,TRBJ1-1,.,ASSPSTEAF
TRBV24-1,TRBJ1-5,.,ATSDGGRGALGTQH
TRBV18,TRBJ1-3,.,ASSPPSRAGNTIY
TRBV2,TRBJ1-2,.,ASSEALPGKGDYGYT
TRBV11-2,TRBJ1-5,.,ASSLERGQPQH
TRBV27,TRBJ1-2,TRBD1,ASSPGTGIYGYT
TRBV19,TRBJ2-2,TRBD1,ASSSRTGTGELF
TRBV4-1,TRBJ2-1,TRBD2,ASSQEGTTQEQF
TRBV10-2,TRBJ1-1,.,ASSEVPPRGDTEAF
TRBV5-6,TRBJ1-5,TRBD1,ASSRTGTSNQPQH
TRBV19,TRBJ1-5,.,ASSGREANQPQH
TRBV28,TRBJ1-3,TRBD1,ASFRGFSSGNTIY
TRBV7-6,TRBJ2-2,TRBD2,ASTEYGASGRYAGELF
TRBV24-1,TRBJ1-1,.,ATSEGGQRLPF
TRBV15,TRBJ2-3,TRBD1,ATAGQGSPDTQY
TRBV19,TRBJ1-1,.,ASSINQGGTEAF
TRBV2,TRBJ1-2,.,ASSGEATNYGYT
TRBV2,TRBJ2-3,.,ASTLTSISTDTQY
TRBV6-5,TRBJ1-2,TRBD1,ASSTRDRDGYT
TRBV5-1,TRBJ1-6,.,ASSLNRDYNSPLH
TRBV7-9,TRBJ2-7,TRBD2,ASSLAGGYEQY
TRBV9,TRBJ2-3,.,ASSAQTGADTQY
TRBV28,TRBJ2-5,TRBD2,ASSPLAERRETQY
TRBV24-1,TRBJ1-5,.,ATSDTRIANQPQH
TRBV5-1,TRBJ2-7,TRBD1,ASSLRTGVGEQY
TRBV6-4,TRBJ2-1,TRBD2,ASSRTSSGNEQF
TRBV5-1,TRBJ2-3,.,ASSWAGTEDTQY
TRBV6-6,TRBJ1-1,TRBD1,ASSQGQGTEAF
TRBV2,TRBJ1-6,.,ASSPRASGDSLH